This T cell receptor beta chain was profiled in a study of shared clonotypes between healthy human individuals. The germline V and J ends were trimmed by 0 bases and 4 bases, with 10 bases remaining between them. Germline CDR1 reads SGHRS; CDR2 reads YFSETQ. This CDR3 region has 14 residues. Sequencing of unsorted PBMC DNA was carried out using ten immunoSEQ deep assay plates. Original processing notes: Quality scores were absent from the junction-only immunoSEQ sequences, so filtering differed. The repertoire was sequenced with immunoSEQ multiplex PCR; TCRdb's copy has only in-frame clones and lacks some. That table gives V, J and clone size, and the DNA gave D and trimming. The sample lists hundreds of thousands of clones, roughly three quarters occurring once. Genomic DNA, for the unsorted samples, came from around 90 million PBMCs.

This TCR came from a woman in her thirties or forties in good health. Some clones in this sample may be carry-over from other donors' samples. Sequences were obtained from PBMCs. The gene calls are TRBV5-1 and TRBJ1-1; possible D gene TRBD1, 5 bases. The CDR3 sequence is CASSLDGAGTEAFF. The DNA for the CDR3 is TGCGCCAGCAGCTTGGATGGGGCCGGCACTGAAGCTTTCTTT.